Listed below are T cell receptor beta chains from one sample, sequenced in a study of blood T cell repertoires in COVID-19. Clones were sequenced by immunoSEQ multiplex PCR, and TCRdb holds only the in-frame ones, with some missing. The table records over 200,000 clones, roughly 80% of them present only once. Sequencing was carried out using peripheral blood. The origin of the receptors is a human donor in a cohort sampled during active COVID-19. CDR3s include the opening cysteine and the closing phenylalanine or tryptophan. Each record gives: clone size, V gene, J gene, D gene, CDR3 protein, CDR3 DNA. The D gene is left open where the match is weak. The listing skips clone size in some rows; elsewhere it reads once, few, many or a size class.

clone_size: few; v_call: TRBV19; j_call: TRBJ2-7; d_call: TRBD1; cdr3_aa: CASSPWTGTYEQYF; cdr3_nt: TGTGCCAGTAGTCCTTGGACAGGGACCTACGAGCAGTACTTC
clone_size: -; v_call: TRBV10-3; j_call: TRBJ2-7; d_call: TRBD2; cdr3_aa: CAISGAGTSGYGAYEQYF; cdr3_nt: TGTGCCATCAGTGGAGCCGGGACTAGCGGGTACGGGGCCTACGAGCAGTACTTC
clone_size: once; v_call: TRBV27; j_call: TRBJ2-5; d_call: TRBD1; cdr3_aa: CASSFGTGVETQYF; cdr3_nt: TGTGCCAGCAGTTTTGGGACAGGGGTGGAGACCCAGTACTTC
clone_size: -; v_call: TRBV10-3; j_call: TRBJ1-2; d_call: -; cdr3_aa: CAISDPTKDSFLYGYTF; cdr3_nt: TGTGCCATCAGTGATCCCACGAAGGACTCTTTTCTCTATGGCTACACCTTC
clone_size: -; v_call: TRBV7-6; j_call: TRBJ2-3; d_call: TRBD2; cdr3_aa: CASSLLPRTSGRVDTQYF; cdr3_nt: TGTGCCAGCAGCTTATTACCCCGGACTAGCGGGAGGGTAGATACGCAGTATTTT
clone_size: once; v_call: TRBV5-5; j_call: TRBJ2-7; d_call: TRBD1; cdr3_aa: CASSLFGTGGYEQYF; cdr3_nt: TGTGCCAGCAGCTTGTTTGGGACAGGGGGCTACGAGCAGTACTTC
clone_size: once; v_call: TRBV7-2; j_call: TRBJ1-6; d_call: TRBD1; cdr3_aa: CASSLGDRVTLHF; cdr3_nt: TGTGCCAGCAGCTTAGGGGACAGGGTAACCCTCCACTTT
clone_size: -; v_call: TRBV2; j_call: TRBJ1-1; d_call: -; cdr3_aa: CASSARGRTEAFF; cdr3_nt: TGTGCCAGCAGTGCACGGGGTAGGACTGAAGCTTTCTTT
clone_size: -; v_call: TRBV2; j_call: TRBJ2-7; d_call: TRBD2; cdr3_aa: CASRVAGGGSEQYF; cdr3_nt: TGTGCCAGCAGAGTAGCGGGAGGAGGATCCGAGCAGTACTTC
clone_size: -; v_call: TRBV28; j_call: TRBJ1-6; d_call: TRBD1; cdr3_aa: CASRAWDRRDSPLHF; cdr3_nt: TGTGCCAGCAGAGCTTGGGACAGGCGAGACTCACCCCTCCACTTT
clone_size: -; v_call: TRBV28; j_call: TRBJ1-3; d_call: -; cdr3_aa: CASSPGSGNTIYF; cdr3_nt: TGTGCCAGCAGCCCCGGCTCTGGAAACACCATATATTTT
clone_size: -; v_call: TRBV24-1; j_call: TRBJ2-7; d_call: TRBD1; cdr3_aa: CATSERDRSYEQYF; cdr3_nt: TGTGCCACCAGTGAGCGGGACAGGTCCTACGAGCAGTACTTC
clone_size: -; v_call: TRBV30; j_call: TRBJ1-2; d_call: -; cdr3_aa: CAWSVHGGNYGYTF; cdr3_nt: TGTGCCTGGAGTGTACACGGGGGGAACTATGGCTACACCTTC
clone_size: few; v_call: TRBV7-9; j_call: TRBJ1-5; d_call: TRBD1; cdr3_aa: CASSLGTGGNQPQHF; cdr3_nt: TGTGCCAGCAGCTTAGGGACAGGGGGCAATCAGCCCCAGCATTTT
clone_size: -; v_call: TRBV7-9; j_call: TRBJ2-7; d_call: TRBD1; cdr3_aa: CASSRDRGQVQYF; cdr3_nt: TGTGCCAGCAGCCGAGACAGGGGGCAGGTGCAGTACTTC
clone_size: -; v_call: TRBV7-3; j_call: TRBJ2-1; d_call: TRBD2; cdr3_aa: CASSLIGLAGYNEQFF; cdr3_nt: TGTGCCAGCAGCTTAATCGGACTAGCGGGATACAATGAGCAGTTCTTC
clone_size: -; v_call: TRBV19; j_call: TRBJ1-6; d_call: TRBD1; cdr3_aa: CASSWRTGVSSPLHF; cdr3_nt: TGTGCCAGTAGCTGGCGGACAGGGGTTAGTTCACCCCTCCACTTT
clone_size: -; v_call: TRBV5-6; j_call: TRBJ1-3; d_call: -; cdr3_aa: CASSFGPVSGNTIYF; cdr3_nt: TGTGCCAGCAGCTTTGGCCCAGTCTCTGGAAACACCATATATTTT
clone_size: -; v_call: TRBV5-6; j_call: TRBJ2-3; d_call: TRBD1; cdr3_aa: CASSPRDRGADTQYF; cdr3_nt: TGTGCCAGCAGCCCCCGGGACAGGGGGGCAGATACGCAGTATTTT
clone_size: -; v_call: TRBV7-9; j_call: TRBJ2-7; d_call: -; cdr3_aa: CAIRGPMGDEQYF; cdr3_nt: TGTGCCATCAGGGGCCCCATGGGTGACGAGCAGTACTTC
clone_size: -; v_call: TRBV4-3; j_call: TRBJ2-7; d_call: TRBD2; cdr3_aa: CASSQVTVAGAPYEQYF; cdr3_nt: TGCGCCAGCAGCCAAGTAACAGTAGCGGGAGCCCCCTACGAGCAGTACTTC
clone_size: -; v_call: TRBV24-1; j_call: TRBJ2-2; d_call: TRBD2; cdr3_aa: CATSDREGGSTGELFF; cdr3_nt: TGTGCCACCAGTGATCGGGAGGGGGGAAGCACCGGGGAGCTGTTTTTT
clone_size: -; v_call: TRBV19; j_call: TRBJ1-5; d_call: -; cdr3_aa: CASKGLSNQPQHF; cdr3_nt: TGTGCCAGTAAGGGGCTTAGCAATCAGCCCCAGCATTTT
clone_size: -; v_call: TRBV11-2; j_call: TRBJ2-5; d_call: -; cdr3_aa: CASSLGVWETQYF; cdr3_nt: TGTGCCAGCAGCTTAGGCGTATGGGAGACCCAGTACTTC
clone_size: -; v_call: TRBV18; j_call: TRBJ1-3; d_call: TRBD1; cdr3_aa: CASSPGQGSGNTIYF; cdr3_nt: TGTGCCAGCTCACCCGGACAGGGGTCGGGAAACACCATATATTTT
clone_size: -; v_call: TRBV5-1; j_call: TRBJ2-1; d_call: -; cdr3_aa: CASSLGTSRGNEQFF; cdr3_nt: TGCGCCAGCAGCTTGGGGACCTCCCGAGGGAATGAGCAGTTCTTC